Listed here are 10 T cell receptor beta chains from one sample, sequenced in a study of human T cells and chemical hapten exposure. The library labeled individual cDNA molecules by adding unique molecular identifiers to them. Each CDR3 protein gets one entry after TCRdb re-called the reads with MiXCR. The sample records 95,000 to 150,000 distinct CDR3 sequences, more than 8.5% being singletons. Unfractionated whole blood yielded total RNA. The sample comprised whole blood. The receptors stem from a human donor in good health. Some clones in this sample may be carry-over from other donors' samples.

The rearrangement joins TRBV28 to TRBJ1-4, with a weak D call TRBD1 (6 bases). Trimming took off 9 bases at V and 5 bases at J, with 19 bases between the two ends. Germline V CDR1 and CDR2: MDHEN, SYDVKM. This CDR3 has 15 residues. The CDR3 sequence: CASEPYRAGNEKLFF. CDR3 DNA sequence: TGTGCCAGTGAACCCTACAGGGCCGGGAATGAAAAACTGTTTTTT.

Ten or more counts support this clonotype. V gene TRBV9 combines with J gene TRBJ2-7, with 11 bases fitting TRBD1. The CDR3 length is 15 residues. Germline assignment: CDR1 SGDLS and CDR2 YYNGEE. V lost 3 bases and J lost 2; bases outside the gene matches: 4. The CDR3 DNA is TGTGCCAGCAGCGGACCGGGACAGGGGGCCTACGAGCAGTACTTC. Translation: CASSGPGQGAYEQYF.

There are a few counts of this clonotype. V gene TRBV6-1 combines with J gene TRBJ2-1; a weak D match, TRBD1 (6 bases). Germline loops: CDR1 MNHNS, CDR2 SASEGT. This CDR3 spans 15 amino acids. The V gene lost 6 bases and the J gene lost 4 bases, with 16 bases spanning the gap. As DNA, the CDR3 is TGTGCCAGCAGAGGAACAGGGACGAAGTACAATGAGCAGTTCTTC. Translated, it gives CASRGTGTKYNEQFF.

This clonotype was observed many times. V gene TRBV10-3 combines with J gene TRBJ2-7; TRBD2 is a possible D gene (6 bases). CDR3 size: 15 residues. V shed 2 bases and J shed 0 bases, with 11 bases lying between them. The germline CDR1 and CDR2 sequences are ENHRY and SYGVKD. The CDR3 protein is CAISEQRASSYEQYF. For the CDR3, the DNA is TGTGCCATCAGTGAGCAGCGGGCCTCCTCCTACGAGCAGTACTTC.

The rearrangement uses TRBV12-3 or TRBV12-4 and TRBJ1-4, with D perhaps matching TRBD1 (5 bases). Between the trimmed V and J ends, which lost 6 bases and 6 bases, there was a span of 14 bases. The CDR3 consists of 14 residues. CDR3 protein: CASSGDGRHEKLFF. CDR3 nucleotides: TGTGCCAGCAGCGGGGACGGCAGACATGAAAAACTGTTTTTT.

The CDR3 nucleotides read TGTGCCAGCAGCACGACTAGCGGGAGAAGCGTAAATGAGCAGTTCTTC. Encoded protein: CASSTTSGRSVNEQFF. This sequence joins TRBV11-2 and TRBJ2-1, with 12 bases identical to TRBD2. Germline CDR1 reads SGHAT; CDR2 reads FQNNGV. The CDR3 is made up of 16 amino acids. V gave up 5 bases and J gave up 7 bases; unmatched junction bases: 9.

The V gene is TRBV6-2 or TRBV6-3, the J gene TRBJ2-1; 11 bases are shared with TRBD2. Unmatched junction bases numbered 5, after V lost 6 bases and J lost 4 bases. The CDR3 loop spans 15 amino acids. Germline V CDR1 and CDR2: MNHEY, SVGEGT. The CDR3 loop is CASRPTSGEYNEQFF. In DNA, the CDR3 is TGTGCCAGCAGGCCGACTAGCGGGGAATACAATGAGCAGTTCTTC.

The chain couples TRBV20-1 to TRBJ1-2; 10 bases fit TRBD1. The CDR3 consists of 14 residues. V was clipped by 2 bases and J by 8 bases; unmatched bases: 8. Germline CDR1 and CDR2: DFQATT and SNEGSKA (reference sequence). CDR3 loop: CSARTSGTGVGYTF. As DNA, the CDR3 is TGCAGTGCTAGAACGTCCGGGACAGGGGTCGGCTACACCTTC.

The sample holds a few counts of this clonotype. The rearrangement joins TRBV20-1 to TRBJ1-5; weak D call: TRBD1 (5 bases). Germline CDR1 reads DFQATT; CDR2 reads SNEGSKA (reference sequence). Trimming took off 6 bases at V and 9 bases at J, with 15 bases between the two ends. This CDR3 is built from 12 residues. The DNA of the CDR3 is TGCAGTGCCAGGGACGACCAGGGGCCCCAGCATTTT. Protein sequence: CSARDDQGPQHF.

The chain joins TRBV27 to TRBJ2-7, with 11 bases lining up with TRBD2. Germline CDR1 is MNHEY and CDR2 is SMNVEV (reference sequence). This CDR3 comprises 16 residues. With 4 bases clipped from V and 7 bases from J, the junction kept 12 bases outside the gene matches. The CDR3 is CASSSGLAEWGWEQYF. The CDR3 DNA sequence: TGTGCCAGCAGTTCGGGACTAGCGGAGTGGGGTTGGGAGCAGTACTTC.